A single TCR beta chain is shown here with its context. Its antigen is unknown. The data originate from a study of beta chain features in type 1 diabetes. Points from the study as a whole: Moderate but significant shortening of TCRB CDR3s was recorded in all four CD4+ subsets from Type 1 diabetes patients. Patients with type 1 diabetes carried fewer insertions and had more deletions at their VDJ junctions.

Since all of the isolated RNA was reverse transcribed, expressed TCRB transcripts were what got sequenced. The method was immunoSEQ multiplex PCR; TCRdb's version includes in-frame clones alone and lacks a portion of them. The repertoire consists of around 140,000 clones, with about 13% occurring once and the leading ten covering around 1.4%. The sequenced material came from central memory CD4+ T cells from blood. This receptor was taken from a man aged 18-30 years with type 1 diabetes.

CDR3 sequence (DNA): TGTGCCATCGGAGCCTCTAGCACAGATACGCAGTATTTT. This translates into CAIGASSTDTQYF. The chain has TRBV10-3 and TRBJ2-3; the D is unclear. V shed 8 bases and J shed 0 bases, with 9 bases lying between them. Germline CDR1 reads ENHRY; CDR2 reads SYGVKD. The CDR3 loop spans 13 amino acids.